This entry features one T cell receptor (beta chain) sequence. This clonotype came up a few times. Its antigen is currently not known. Nothing much larger sits one base from this clone, and base qualities are not available. This sample is drawn from a study of T cells in Graves' hyperthyroidism and ophthalmopathy (dated by TCRdb to the late 2010s). Broadly, across the study: Peripheral blood was sampled at the time of initial diagnosis, prior to any treatment. To identify distinguishing TCR V-J signatures, a discovery cohort of 90 to 100 patients was used, comprising fewer than 45 with Graves' ophthalmopathy and approximately 58 with stable Graves' hyperthyroidism. An independent validation cohort of 18 to 20 hyperthyroidism patients and 17 patients who later progressed to ophthalmopathy tested prospective prediction of ophthalmopathy. The roughly 94 discovery patients were randomly divided into training and test sets at a 7:3 ratio. In addition, the study compared T-cell repertoires in thyroid tissue and in blood from about six Graves' hyperthyroidism patients. Following sampling, methimazole starting at 30 mg daily was given to hyperthyroidism patients, and high-dose intravenous methylprednisolone was given to ophthalmopathy patients. The paper reports TCR Vbeta CDR3 sequencing of some 140 peripheral blood samples: around 41 ophthalmopathy, about 75 hyperthyroidism and approximately 17 progressor patients. On the study overall, not on this receptor specifically: Sample size was not statistically predetermined, and blinding of investigators to group allocation was not performed. In validation, the model predicted progression to ophthalmopathy a median of about 5.9 months before onset, with approximately 70% sensitivity and about 72% specificity. A model built on a 13 V-J signature distinguished ophthalmopathy from stable hyperthyroidism, reaching about 89% sensitivity and around 82% specificity in cross-validation and 80%/75% in testing. Most expanded thyroid clonotypes (frequency above 0.001) were also detected in blood, suggesting blood repertoires may reflect thyroid immune responses.

The CDR3 goes from the cysteine to the phenylalanine over 16 residues. The only DNA kept is the CDR3, 48 bases in frame from the first base. Via the germline V gene, CDR1 is SGDLS and CDR2 YYNGEE. Unmatched junction bases come to 7, with V trimmed by 0 bases and J by 5 bases. Hyperthyroidism patients were newly diagnosed, with disease duration under 2 months, and aged 18 to 65 years. Patients with uncontrolled infections, other autoimmune diseases, pregnancy or lactation were excluded. Diagnoses relied on clinical symptoms, serum thyroxine and TRAb, thyroid ultrasound and orbital computed tomography. For progressor patients, blood was drawn at the first diagnosis of hyperthyroidism, before any ophthalmopathy symptoms had appeared. Ficoll-Paque density gradient centrifugation was used to isolate PBMCs from about 9 ml of fresh peripheral blood. Progressor patients were first diagnosed with Graves' hyperthyroidism and then developed ophthalmopathy during follow-up. Total RNA was extracted with Trizol reagent, and quality was checked on an Agilent 2100 Bioanalyzer.

Amplification of TCR beta CDR3 regions was carried out from RNA transcripts. The first round of RT-PCR for the TCR CDR3 was performed with the HTBI primer set and the Qiagen OneStep RT-PCR kit. Libraries were constructed in a second round of multiplex PCR, after which size selection and purification were carried out. Libraries were sequenced paired-end with 100 bp reads on an Illumina HiSeq2000. Per the original workflow: SOAPnuke was used to process the raw data, with reads discarded if the reads contained adapters or uncalled bases, had a mean Phred below 15, or lacked an exact constant-primer or identifier match. COPE v1.2.5 was used to merge high-quality paired reads, and clonotypes were defined as unique nucleotide sequences. MiTCR v1.1 was used to align clonotypes to the IMGT TRBV, TRBD and TRBJ reference segments. Analysis was restricted to V-J combinations with a frequency above 0.0001, which covered 98% to 99.2% of repertoires. A TCS score was defined as the ratio of F50 (clonal expansion) to E x V (chaos), with BLOSUM62-based TCRdist applied between CDR3 peptides within each V-J. Welch's t-statistics and random forest reduced several hundred V-J features to roughly 13, which were used in a naive Bayes classifier (R e1071). TCRdb trimmed public reads at Q25 via fastp, called clones via MiXCR and kept in-frame beta chains. Rows are unified per CDR3 protein, each entry keeping the most common DNA and genes. TCRdb, not the authors, supplied the V and J calls. The sample table holds under 400,000 distinct CDR3 sequences, of which more than 15% were seen once. The ten largest account for around a quarter of the sample.

This sequence originates from a woman aged 18-30 years with Graves' hyperthyroidism that later progressed to Graves' ophthalmopathy. The chain was built from TRBV9 and TRBJ2-3, with 9 middle bases fitting TRBD2. The sequenced material came from blood. For the CDR3, the sequence is CASSVAPAGGGDTQYF. The sequence in DNA is TGTGCCAGCAGCGTAGCCCCAGCGGGAGGCGGAGATACGCAGTATTTT.